This T cell receptor (beta chain) was captured in a study of human T cells and chemical hapten exposure. Each CDR3 protein is one row after TCRdb ran MiXCR on the RACE reads. The sample contains roughly 380,000 distinct CDR3 sequences, 4% to 5.5% of which appear only once. There are 16 residues in the CDR3. Germline CDR1 DFQATT, CDR2 SNEGSKA (reference sequence). Time point described: patch test 1, 2 weeks after DPC sensitization. Treatment in this sample: therapeutic diphenylcyclopropenone sensitization with weekly scalp DPC. Study-wide results and caveats: It should be noted that donors had alopecia, so their immune response may differ from healthy people's.

In its sample, this clonotype was seen many times. Its antigen is not known. A read error may account for a junction end that differs from germline. The sequence was collected from a woman in her forties or fifties with alopecia areata. Some clones in this sample may be carry-over from other donors' samples. Here the sequenced sample was whole blood, taken in connection with sensitization to the hapten diphenylcyclopropenone (DPC). The V call is TRBV20-1, the J call TRBJ2-2; perhaps TRBD1 as D (5 bases). The CDR3 DNA sequence: TGCAGTGCCAGAGAAAGGTCGACAGCCAACACCGGGGAGCTGTTTTTT. It specifies CSARERSTANTGELFF.